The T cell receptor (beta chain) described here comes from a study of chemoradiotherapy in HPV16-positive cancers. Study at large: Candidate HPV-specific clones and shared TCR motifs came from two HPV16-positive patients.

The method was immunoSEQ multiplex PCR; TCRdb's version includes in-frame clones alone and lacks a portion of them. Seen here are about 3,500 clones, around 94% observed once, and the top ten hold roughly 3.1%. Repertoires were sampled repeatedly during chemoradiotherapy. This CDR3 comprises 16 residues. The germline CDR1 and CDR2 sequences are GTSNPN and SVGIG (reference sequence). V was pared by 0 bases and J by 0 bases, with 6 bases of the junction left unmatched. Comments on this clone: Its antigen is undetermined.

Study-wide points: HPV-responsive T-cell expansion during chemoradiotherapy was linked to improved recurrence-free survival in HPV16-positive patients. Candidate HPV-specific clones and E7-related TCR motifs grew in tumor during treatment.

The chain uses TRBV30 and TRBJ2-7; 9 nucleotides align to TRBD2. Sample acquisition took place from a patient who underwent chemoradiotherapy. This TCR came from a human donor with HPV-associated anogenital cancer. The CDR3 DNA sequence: TGTGCCTGGAGTGTCCCGACTAGCGGTGCCTCCTACGAGCAGTACTTC. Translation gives CAWSVPTSGASYEQYF.